This T cell receptor (beta chain) was found in a study of blood T cells in healthy people across ages. Study-level findings and limits: Age showed a roughly linear inverse relationship with TCR beta diversity per million T cells. Long-lived donors exceeded aged donors in naive CD4+ cells and diversity. Shifts in expanded clonotypes may have been confounded by donor CMV status, which was unknown.

A sample-barcoded 5' primer and a J-beta primer mix were used in a second PCR of roughly 7 to 11 cycles. TCRdb re-analysed the 5' RACE reads in MiXCR, keeping a single row per CDR3 protein. Of 2 million or so distinct CDR3 sequences in the sample, 49% are singletons; the top ten hold over 2%. This CDR3 contains 12 residues. Concerning this clonotype: Its antigen is as yet unknown.

V gene TRBV21-1 combines with J gene TRBJ1-6; the table's D call TRBD1 went unverified against the DNA. TRBV21-1 is shown as a pseudogene. Sample: blood. This sequence originates from a woman aged 40 to 55 in good health. DNA for the CDR3: TGTGCCAGCAGCCGGCCCCAGTCACCCCTCCACTTT. Protein sequence: CASSRPQSPLHF.